The 29 T cell receptor beta chains below were found in one sample sequenced in a study of early T cells in non-severe SARS-CoV-2 infection. TCRdb redid the calling of the 5' RACE reads with MiXCR, one entry per CDR3 protein. The profile shows over 50,000 distinct CDR3 sequences, roughly 12% of them singletons. The sample taken for sequencing was whole blood. The receptors shown here come from an adult who was a healthcare worker with PCR-confirmed SARS-CoV-2 infection or an uninfected control (not recorded which).

There are a few counts of this clonotype. The chain has TRBV29-1 and TRBJ2-7, with D perhaps given as TRBD1 or TRBD2 (5 bases each). CDR3 length: 13 residues. Germline-derived CDR1 and CDR2 are SQVTM and ANQGSEA. V was trimmed by 7 bases and J by 2 bases, leaving 15 bases between them. This chain's CDR3 is CSALILGAYEQYF. Written as DNA, the CDR3 is TGCAGCGCACTGATTTTGGGGGCCTACGAGCAGTACTTC.

The sample holds many counts of this clonotype. This chain links TRBV12-3 or TRBV12-4 with TRBJ2-3; D unresolved. This CDR3 has 13 residues. Trimming shortened V by 6 bases and J by 4 bases, and 11 bases separated the two germline ends. The DNA for the CDR3 is TGTGCCAGCAGCCCAGGCCATCCAGATACGCAGTATTTT. Protein: CASSPGHPDTQYF.

This chain connects TRBV3-1 to TRBJ1-1; D gene unclear. Germline V gene data show CDR1 as LGHDT and CDR2 as YNNKEL (reference sequence). The ends were cut back, 4 bases at V and 7 bases at J, with 13 bases in the middle. The CDR3 consists of 13 residues. Here the CDR3 reads CASSPSVGIEAFF. The DNA of the CDR3 is TGTGCCAGCAGCCCCTCCGTGGGAATTGAAGCTTTCTTT. Full variable domain (outside the CDR3, taken from reference TRBV3-1 and TRBJ1-1): DTAVSQTPKYLVTQMGNDKSIKCEQNLGHDTMYWYKQDSKKFLKIMFSYNNKELIINETVPNRFSPKSPDKAHLNLHINSLELGDSAVYFCASSPSVGIEAFFGQGTRLTVV.

This clonotype was seen a handful of times. The chain couples TRBV30 to TRBJ2-5; 11 positions agree with TRBD2. This CDR3 spans 15 amino acids. The germline V gene has CDR1 GTSNPN and CDR2 SVGIG (reference sequence). J gave up 5 bases and V 0 bases, and 5 bases lay outside the gene matches. The CDR3, as DNA: TGTGCCTGGAGTGTCTCCCGGACTAGCGGGGAGACCCAGTACTTC. Its translation: CAWSVSRTSGETQYF.

The chain is built from TRBV5-1 and TRBJ1-2; D is undetermined. The germline V gene encodes CDR1 SGHRS and CDR2 YFSETQ. With 5 bases removed from V and 3 bases from J, the gap between germline ends came to 8 bases. This CDR3 is built from 12 residues. DNA for the CDR3: TGCGCCAGCAGTCACAACGACTATGGCTACACCTTC. This sequence encodes CASSHNDYGYTF.

The sample holds one count of this clonotype. This sequence joins TRBV28 and TRBJ2-5; 10 nucleotides agree with TRBD2. J gave up 6 bases and V 10 bases, and 11 bases lay outside the gene matches. This CDR3 has 14 residues. Per germline, CDR1 MDHEN and CDR2 SYDVKM. The CDR3 is CATKAGGPMQTQYF. CDR3 in DNA: TGTGCCACCAAAGCGGGGGGGCCGATGCAGACCCAGTACTTC.

The chain carries TRBV10-3 and TRBJ2-6; tentatively, D is TRBD1 or TRBD2 (5 bases each). Trimming removed 4 bases from V and 0 bases from J, with 10 bases in between. CDR3 length: 16 residues. The germline gives CDR1 ENHRY, CDR2 SYGVKD. The CDR3 sequence: CAISGGPTSGANVLTF. The DNA for the CDR3 is TGTGCCATCAGTGGGGGACCGACCTCTGGGGCCAACGTCCTGACTTTC.

In its sample, this clonotype was seen many times. J is TRBJ1-1 and V is TRBV5-4, with a weak D call TRBD1 (6 bases). This CDR3 contains 14 residues. Per the germline V gene, CDR1 is SGHNT and CDR2 is YYREEE (reference sequence). V lost 4 bases and J lost 4, with 14 bases in between. CDR3 DNA: TGTGCCAGCAGCGTCAGGGGCGTAGGCACTGAAGCTTTCTTT. Encoded protein: CASSVRGVGTEAFF.

The chain links TRBV6-6 to TRBJ1-3; possibly TRBD1 for D (6 bases). The CDR3 has 17 residues. CDR1 MNHNY and CDR2 SVGAGI come from the germline V gene (reference sequence). Trimming cost V 2 bases and J 4 bases, with 18 bases left between them. For the CDR3, the DNA is TGTGCCAGCAGTTACCAAGTACTACAGGGTCGCGGAAACACCATATATTTT. Its translation: CASSYQVLQGRGNTIYF.

This clonotype was detected many times. The chain couples TRBV6-5 to TRBJ2-3; D is perhaps TRBD2 (6 bases). The germline V gene has CDR1 MNHEY and CDR2 SVGAGI. The CDR3 is 16 amino acids. The ends were cut back, 2 bases at V and 1 base at J, with 13 bases in the middle. The chain's CDR3 is CASSYTGTQGTDTQYF. The CDR3 DNA reads TGTGCCAGCAGTTACACCGGGACTCAGGGCACAGATACGCAGTATTTT.

This clonotype was detected ten times or more. The gene calls are TRBV6-5 and TRBJ2-1; a possible D gene is TRBD2 (5 bases). Per the germline V gene, CDR1 is MNHEY and CDR2 is SVGAGI. Trimming took off 0 bases at V and 3 bases at J, with 12 bases between the two ends. The CDR3 length is 16 residues. The CDR3 region has the DNA TGTGCCAGCAGTTACTCGAGAGCGGTCCGCTACAATGAGCAGTTCTTC. Protein: CASSYSRAVRYNEQFF.

This clonotype was detected many times. V is TRBV19 and J is TRBJ2-3, with 7 bases matching TRBD1. The junction had 5 bases not matched to a gene; V was cut back by 6 bases and J by 5 bases. The germline V gene has CDR1 LNHDA and CDR2 SQIVND (reference sequence). The CDR3 contains 13 residues. CDR3 loop: CASSGQAGDTQYF. DNA for the CDR3: TGTGCCAGTAGCGGACAGGCAGGAGATACGCAGTATTTT.

This clonotype was seen at least ten times. This rearrangement joins TRBV6-5 to TRBJ1-5; the D gene is possibly TRBD1 (6 bases). The length of the CDR3 is 15 residues. The germline CDR1 and CDR2 sequences are MNHEY and SVGAGI. V shed 2 bases and J shed 6 bases, with 14 bases lying between them. The CDR3 reads CASSYGGGVGQPQHF. The DNA of the CDR3 is TGTGCCAGCAGTTACGGCGGGGGCGTTGGTCAGCCCCAGCATTTT.

CDR3 nucleotides: TGTGCCAGCAGTTTTGCGGGGAGACAGGCCGCCTACGAGCAGTACTTC. Protein: CASSFAGRQAAYEQYF. V gene TRBV12-3 or TRBV12-4 combines with J gene TRBJ2-7, with D possibly being TRBD1 or TRBD2 (6 bases each). The CDR3 contains 16 residues. The V end lost 3 bases, the J end lost 2 bases, and 17 bases lay between the germline ends.

This clonotype was found many times. The chain recombines TRBV20-1 with TRBJ2-1, with 13 bases that match TRBD2. CDR1 and CDR2 (germline): DFQATT, SNEGSKA (reference sequence). The V gene end was trimmed by 0 bases and the J gene end by 6 bases; junction bases not matched to a gene: 5. This CDR3 spans 16 amino acids. The CDR3 loop reads CSARDGGLAGTNEQFF. The CDR3 coding sequence is TGCAGTGCTAGAGATGGGGGACTAGCGGGGACCAATGAGCAGTTCTTC.

The chain uses TRBV6-5 and TRBJ2-6; D is ambiguous. The CDR3 runs to 15 residues. From germline, CDR1 is MNHEY and CDR2 SVGAGI. V lost 5 bases, J lost 4 bases, and 12 bases lay in between. The CDR3 is CASSQLVGGANVLTF. CDR3 nucleotides: TGTGCCAGCAGTCAACTGGTAGGAGGGGCCAACGTCCTGACTTTC.

This clonotype was seen at least ten times. The CDR3 nucleotides are TGTGCCAGCAGCTCGCGACAGGAGAATGAAGCTTTCTTT. As protein: CASSSRQENEAFF. The chain uses TRBV11-2 and TRBJ1-1, with D possibly matching TRBD1 (6 bases). The V gene's germline CDR1 is SGHAT and CDR2 FQNNGV. The CDR3 contains 13 residues. V was cut by 4 bases and J by 7 bases, with 13 bases left in between.

This clonotype was recorded many times. V usage is TRBV20-1 and J usage is TRBJ2-2; maybe TRBD2 (5 bases). CDR1 is DFQATT and CDR2 is SNEGSKA in the germline V gene (reference sequence). The CDR3 runs to 15 residues. Between the trimmed V and J ends, which lost 6 bases and 1 base, there was a span of 15 bases. CDR3 residues: CSAALPGMNTGELFF. DNA of the CDR3: TGCAGTGCAGCCCTTCCGGGAATGAACACCGGGGAGCTGTTTTTT.

Only a few counts were recorded for this clonotype. CDR3 region: CASSSPTGVWYEQYF. In DNA form, the CDR3 reads TGTGCCAGCAGTTCCCCTACAGGGGTATGGTACGAGCAGTACTTC. The chain couples TRBV11-2 to TRBJ2-7; TRBD1 matches at 7 bases. Germline CDR1 SGHAT, CDR2 FQNNGV. This CDR3 is 15 amino acids long. With 6 bases clipped from V and 4 bases from J, the junction kept 12 bases outside the gene matches.

At least ten counts were recorded for this clonotype. V gene TRBV5-5 combines with J gene TRBJ2-1, with TRBD1 identical over 9 bases. The length of the CDR3 is 16 residues. With 0 bases clipped from V and 7 bases from J, the junction kept 8 bases outside the gene matches. CDR1 and CDR2 from the germline V gene are SGHKS and YYEKEE (reference sequence). CDR3 DNA: TGTGCCAGCAGCTTGGCCGTTGGACAGGGGATAAATGAGCAGTTCTTC. Its protein is CASSLAVGQGINEQFF.

The sample holds many counts of this clonotype. The chain combines TRBV2 with TRBJ2-2; D is ambiguous. Germline CDR1 is SNHLY and CDR2 is FYNNEI. CDR3 size: 16 residues. V lost 6 bases, J lost 1 base, and 15 bases lay in between. The CDR3 protein is CASSPRAELNTGELFF. Written as DNA, the CDR3 is TGTGCCAGCAGCCCCCGGGCCGAGTTGAACACCGGGGAGCTGTTTTTT. The whole variable domain, filled in from reference TRBV2 and TRBJ2-2, reads EPEVTQTPSHQVTQMGQEVILRCVPISNHLYFYWYRQILGQKVEFLVSFYNNEISEKSEIFDDQFSVERPDGSNFTLKIRSTKLEDSAMYFCASSPRAELNTGELFFGEGSRLTVL.

This clonotype appeared many times. This chain links TRBV5-5 with TRBJ2-3, with D maybe TRBD2 (6 bases). V lost 4 bases to trimming and J lost 4 bases, with 10 bases between them. The CDR3 consists of 13 residues. Germline V gene lookup returns CDR1 SGHKS and CDR2 YYEKEE (reference sequence). CDR3 region: CASSRLDADTQYF. CDR3 nucleotide sequence: TGTGCCAGCAGCCGACTAGATGCAGATACGCAGTATTTT.

This clonotype was found many times. The chain recombines TRBV12-3 or TRBV12-4 with TRBJ2-5, with 7 bases aligning to TRBD2. The CDR3 totals 16 residues. V lost 2 bases, J lost 3 bases, and 9 bases stayed unmatched. In DNA form, the CDR3 reads TGTGCCAGCAGTTTAAAAGGCGCGGGGGTAAAAGAGACCCAGTACTTC. It is translated as CASSLKGAGVKETQYF.

This clonotype was seen at least ten times. The gene calls are TRBV6-5 and TRBJ2-3; either TRBD1 or TRBD2 may fit D (5 bases each). Trimming removed 6 bases from V and 9 bases from J, with 13 bases in between. The germline V gene encodes CDR1 MNHEY and CDR2 SVGAGI. The CDR3 is 12 amino acids. In DNA, the CDR3 is TGTGCCAGCAGCCCGGGACGTCGGACGCAGTATTTT. As protein: CASSPGRRTQYF.

This clonotype has a count of ten or more. The J gene is TRBJ2-5, the V gene TRBV12-5; 9 nucleotides align to TRBD1. V dropped 10 bases and J dropped 7; count of bases not matched to a gene: 10. The CDR3 is 13 residues long. The germline CDR1 and CDR2 sequences are LGHNT and FRNRAP. The CDR3, as DNA: TGTGCTACGGGGGACAGGGAATTTGCGACCCAGTACTTC. Protein sequence: CATGDREFATQYF.

This clonotype was recorded many times. The chain combines TRBV7-8 with TRBJ1-2; D uncertain. Between the trimmed V and J ends, which lost 2 bases and 2 bases, there was a span of 6 bases. There are 13 residues in the CDR3. Germline CDR1 is SGHVS and CDR2 is FQNEAQ. CDR3 sequence reads: CASSLPGNYGYTF. CDR3 nucleotide sequence: TGTGCCAGCAGCTTACCGGGGAACTATGGCTACACCTTC.

V is TRBV12-3 or TRBV12-4 and J is TRBJ1-2; D unclear. V lost 3 bases, J lost 5 bases, and 7 bases lay in between. The CDR3 sequence is 12 residues long. The CDR3 region has the DNA TGTGCCAGCAGTTTGAACGAGTATGGCTACACCTTC. It yields the protein CASSLNEYGYTF.

Many counts were recorded for this clonotype. The V gene is TRBV3-1, the J gene TRBJ2-5, with no clear D. Trimming shortened V by 1 base and J by 4 bases, and 13 bases separated the two germline ends. CDR1 is LGHDT and CDR2 is YNNKEL in the germline V gene (reference sequence). The CDR3 is 15 amino acids. CDR3 sequence reads: CASSQGTLPRETQYF. CDR3 DNA sequence: TGTGCCAGCAGCCAAGGAACTCTTCCTCGAGAGACCCAGTACTTC.

As concerns this clonotype: An end of the junction differs from the germline gene, which may be a read error. The chain joins TRBV20-1 to TRBJ2-7; D is possibly TRBD1 or TRBD2 (5 bases each). CDR1 and CDR2 from the germline V gene are DFQATT and SNEGSKA (reference sequence). There are 8 residues in the CDR3. CDR3 in DNA: TGCAGTACCGGGACGGCGGACTTC. It specifies CSTGTADF.